This T cell receptor beta chain comes out of a study of cytomegalovirus exposure and HLA in healthy donors. Study summary: Among around 170 million T cells, an earlier analysis found roughly 110 million unique TCR beta sequences. There were 70 million to 95 million unique TCRs (from HLA-typed donors) in an early data release. General study results and limits: As confirmed in vitro, a few CMV-associated chains were specific for CMV antigens.

Comment on this clone: Antigen unknown.

This CDR3 contains 20 residues. After removal of 6 bases from V and 2 bases from J, the junction contained 21 bases not matched to a gene. Germline loops: CDR1 MNHEY, CDR2 SMNVEV (reference sequence). PCR primers comprised 60 Vbeta and 13 Jbeta primers. TCRdb's table, derived via immunoSEQ multiplex PCR, lists solely in-frame clones and lacks some. The table includes 150,000 to 200,000 clones, around 76% detected once. V and J are TRBV27 and TRBJ2-2; 7 bases fit TRBD1. The sequence derives from a girl aged 5 to 17 in good health and CMV-seropositive. The sample taken for sequencing was PBMCs. CDR3 DNA sequence: TGTGCCAGCAGAGAACAGGGGCCCCTCCTCCGATTTACTAACACCGGGGAGCTGTTTTTT. Translating it yields CASREQGPLLRFTNTGELFF.